The clone carrying this T cell receptor beta chain was counted only a few times. Antigen: not known. The data stem from a study of beta chain features in type 1 diabetes. About the study: Across all samples, fewer than 120,000,000 sorted cells were examined. Study-level findings and limits: HLA influence on TCRB rearrangement stayed unresolved here. Significant though moderate, a shortening of TCRB CDR3s appeared in all four CD4+ subsets of Type 1 diabetes patients. Possibly, sequencing cDNA over-represented cells that had high TCR expression levels.

Sequencing targeted expressed TCRB transcripts, as all isolated RNA had been reverse transcribed. Data came from immunoSEQ multiplex PCR; TCRdb stores just in-frame clones and leaves some out. This sample has around 260,000 clones, with around 24% found just once. Trimming took off 2 bases at V and 3 bases at J, with 21 bases between the two ends. CDR1 is MGHRA and CDR2 is YSYEKL in the germline V gene. The CDR3 totals 18 residues. The rearrangement joins TRBV4-1 to TRBJ2-3; D is possibly TRBD2 (7 bases). The receptor was isolated from a woman aged 25 to 39 with type 1 diabetes. The material sequenced was naive CD4+ T cells from blood. This CDR3 reads CASSQNLRAGAVTDTQYF. DNA for the CDR3: TGCGCCAGCAGCCAAAACCTTCGCGCGGGGGCGGTGACAGATACGCAGTATTTT.